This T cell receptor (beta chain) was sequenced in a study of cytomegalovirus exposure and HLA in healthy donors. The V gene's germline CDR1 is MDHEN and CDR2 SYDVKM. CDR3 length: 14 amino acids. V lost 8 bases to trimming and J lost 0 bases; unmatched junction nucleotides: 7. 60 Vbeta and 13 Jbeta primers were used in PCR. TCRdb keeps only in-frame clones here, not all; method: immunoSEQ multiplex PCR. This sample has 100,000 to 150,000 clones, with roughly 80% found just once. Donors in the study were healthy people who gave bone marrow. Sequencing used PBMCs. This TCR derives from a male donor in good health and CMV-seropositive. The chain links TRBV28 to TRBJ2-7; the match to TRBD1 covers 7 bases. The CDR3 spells CASEGADSSYEQYF. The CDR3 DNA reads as TGTGCCAGCGAGGGGGCGGACAGCTCCTACGAGCAGTACTTC.